This T cell receptor (beta chain) derives from a study of CD8 T cells in Susac syndrome (dated by TCRdb to the late 2010s). Background for the entire study: Whether CD8+ T cell activation and differentiation in Susac syndrome was antigen driven was tested using repertoire sequencing. Summary of the overall study and its limitations: The number of individuals in the TCR sequencing and HLA analysis was acknowledged as relatively small.

High-throughput TCR beta sequencing profiled peripheral blood CD8+ and CD4+ T cells from healthy donors, Susac syndrome patients and multiple sclerosis patients. Healthy donors were age- and sex-matched controls. CD8+ TEMRA cells were enriched by FACS, while bulk CD8+ and CD4+ T cells were purified by magnetic negative isolation. Blood was collected in EDTA tubes and processed within 24 hours, with PBMCs isolated through density gradient centrifugation. PBMCs intended for TCR sequencing were cryopreserved in liquid nitrogen and thawed later in a water bath at 37 degrees C. A purity of at least 90% was achieved for sorted or isolated CD4+, CD8+ and CD8+ TEMRA cells. With regard to this clonotype: Its antigen remains unidentified. Nothing much larger sits one base from this clone, and base qualities are not available.

RNA was extracted with the RNeasy kit and roughly 0.5 to 1 ug was reverse transcribed using random hexamers. The immunoSEQ multiplex PCR assay, which covers 54 Vbeta and 13 Jbeta segments, was used to amplify TCR beta CDR3 regions. PCR amplification bias was corrected by using a synthetic template baseline for primer optimization and computational correction. The authors processed their data as follows. Only productive sequences were kept, with reads annotated to V, D and J genes according to IMGT and analyzed in immunoSEQ Analyzer. Clonality was computed as one minus Shannon entropy normalized by log2 of the number of productive unique sequences. For each patient and control, public and private clones were evaluated among the 100 most prevalent clones. A clone was defined as Susac-specific if it was absent from the healthy and MS cohorts, from some 1,100 published viral clones and from other ImmuneACCESS disease sequences. TCRdb cleaned the public reads at Q25 with fastp, built clones with MiXCR and kept in-frame beta chains. When rows share a CDR3 protein, they turn into one entry using the most common DNA and genes. The V and J calls come from TCRdb's annotation, not from the publication. Recorded for this sample are around 190,000 distinct CDR3 sequences; 85% to 95% of them occurred a single time. 0.085% to 0.12% of the sample lies in the top ten.

The source material was CD4+ T cells from PBMCs. The TCR was taken from a human donor in good health.

DNA sequence: TGTGCCAGCAGCTCCCCTACCGCCGCCTGGACGCAGTATTTT. Its coded protein is CASSSPTAAWTQYF. The chain links TRBV11-2 with TRBJ2-3; the D gene is not confidently resolved. The CDR1 and CDR2 encoded by the germline V gene are SGHAT and FQNNGV. V drops 4 bases and J drops 9 bases, leaving 17 bases in between. The CDR3 runs 14 amino acids, cysteine and phenylalanine included. The read is trimmed to its CDR3 DNA, 42 bases read in frame from base 1.